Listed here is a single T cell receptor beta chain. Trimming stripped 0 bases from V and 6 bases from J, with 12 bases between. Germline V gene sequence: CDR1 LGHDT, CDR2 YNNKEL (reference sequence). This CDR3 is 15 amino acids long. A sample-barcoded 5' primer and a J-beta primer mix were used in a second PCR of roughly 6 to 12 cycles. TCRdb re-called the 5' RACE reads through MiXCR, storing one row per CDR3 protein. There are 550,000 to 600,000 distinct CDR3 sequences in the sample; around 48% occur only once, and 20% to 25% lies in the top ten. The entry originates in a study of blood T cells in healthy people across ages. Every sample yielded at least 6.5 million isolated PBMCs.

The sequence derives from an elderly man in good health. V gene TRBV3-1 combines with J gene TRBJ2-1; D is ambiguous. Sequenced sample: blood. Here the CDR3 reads CASSQDTQVFNEQFF. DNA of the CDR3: TGTGCCAGCAGCCAAGATACCCAGGTTTTCAATGAGCAGTTCTTC.